These 11 T cell receptor beta chains originate from one sample sequenced in a study of T cell responses to AZD1222 COVID-19 vaccine. Sequencing used immunoSEQ multiplex PCR; TCRdb keeps in-frame clones, though not all of them. Here the sample spans 65,000 to 80,000 clones, around 89% being singletons. The specimen was peripheral blood, collected 28 days after the second dose of the MenACWY control vaccine. The receptors originated from an adult who received the MenACWY meningococcal vaccine as a control.

This rearrangement joins TRBV9 to TRBJ2-3, with 10 positions matching TRBD2. CDR1 and CDR2 (germline): SGDLS, YYNGEE. This CDR3 region has 16 residues. The V segment lost 4 bases and the J segment 3 bases; nucleotides outside the gene matches: 8. CDR3 region: CASSRVGLAKTDTQYF. The CDR3 nucleotides are TGTGCCAGCAGCCGGGTGGGACTAGCGAAGACAGATACGCAGTATTTT.

The chain uses TRBV1 and TRBJ2-1; TRBD2, the table's D call, lacks a check against the DNA. TRBV1 is termed a pseudogene. The CDR3 is 16 residues long. This CDR3 reads CTSSQESSGGATEQFF. The CDR3 region has the DNA TGCACCAGCAGCCAAGAGTCTAGCGGGGGGGCTACTGAGCAGTTCTTC.

This chain connects TRBV28 to TRBJ1-6; 8 nucleotides line up with TRBD1. Germline CDR1 reads MDHEN; CDR2 reads SYDVKM. The CDR3 loop spans 13 amino acids. With V trimmed by 6 bases and J by 8 bases, 3 bases remained unmatched. CDR3 bases: TGTGCCAGCAGCACACAGGGGGATTCACCCCTCCACTTT. Translation: CASSTQGDSPLHF.

The gene calls are TRBV3-1 (or the pseudogene TRBV3-2) and TRBJ2-5; D is tentatively TRBD1 or TRBD2 (5 bases each). Germline V CDR1 and CDR2: LGHDT, YNNKEL (reference sequence). The CDR3 runs 15 residues. The germline V and J ends were trimmed by 4 bases and 5 bases, with 17 bases remaining between them. The CDR3 protein is CASSRLQGPGETQYF. CDR3 sequence (DNA): TGTGCCAGCAGCCGCCTGCAGGGACCAGGGGAGACCCAGTACTTC.

CDR3 sequence (DNA): TGTGCCAGCAGTTACGGCCCCTCCAACACTGAAGCTTTCTTT. It yields the protein CASSYGPSNTEAFF. The chain links TRBV6-2 or TRBV6-3 to TRBJ1-1, with D uncertain. The CDR3 covers 14 residues. Trimming stripped 2 bases from V and 2 bases from J, with 9 bases between. CDR1 is MNHEY, CDR2 SVGEGT, per germline.

V is TRBV10-3 and J is TRBJ2-7, with D unresolved. The V and J ends lost 0 bases and 3 bases respectively, with 15 bases between them. The CDR3 contains 16 residues. Germline V gene sequence: CDR1 ENHRY, CDR2 SYGVKD. The CDR3 loop reads CAISESPTRNDYEQYF. CDR3 nucleotide sequence: TGTGCCATCAGTGAGTCTCCGACGCGTAACGACTACGAGCAGTACTTC.

This chain links TRBV28 with TRBJ1-6, with 7 bases that match TRBD1. Germline CDR1 and CDR2: MDHEN and SYDVKM. V trimming: 7 bases; J trimming: 4 bases; junction bases outside the gene matches: 4. This CDR3 spans 14 amino acids. CDR3 DNA: TGTGCCAGCATACCGGGACAGTATAATTCACCCCTCCACTTT. Amino acid sequence: CASIPGQYNSPLHF.

This clone occurred a few times. The chain recombines TRBV5-4 with TRBJ2-3, with 10 bases that match TRBD2. Germline CDR1 is SGHNT and CDR2 is YYREEE (reference sequence). CDR3 length: 19 residues. Losses at the gene ends were 0 bases for V and 2 bases for J; bases not matched to a gene: 12. CDR3 amino acids: CASSLAASTSGDSTDTQYF. The CDR3 DNA reads as TGTGCCAGCAGCTTGGCGGCTAGCACTAGCGGGGATTCCACAGATACGCAGTATTTT.

The chain links TRBV18 to TRBJ1-5; 7 bases match TRBD1. Trimming cost V 0 bases and J 6 bases; bases outside gene matches: 5. The CDR3 contains 15 residues. Germline CDR1 and CDR2: KGHSH and LQKENI. CDR3 protein: CASSPPGGGGQPQHF. The CDR3 DNA follows: TGTGCCAGCTCACCACCGGGAGGGGGCGGTCAGCCCCAGCATTTT.

The chain uses TRBV7-2 and TRBJ2-1; D may be TRBD1 (5 bases). This CDR3 contains 15 residues. Germline V gene data show CDR1 as SGHTA and CDR2 as FQGNSA. Trimming pared 0 bases from V and 11 bases from J, leaving 17 bases between. DNA for the CDR3: TGTGCCAGCAGCTTAGCCCCGGGTGGGGCGGCTCAGCAGTTCTTC. Translating gives CASSLAPGGAAQQFF.

The V gene is TRBV27, the J gene TRBJ1-6; perhaps TRBD1 as D (6 bases). Trimming left V 8 bases short and J 7 bases short, with 24 bases between. The CDR3 has 17 amino acids. From germline, CDR1 is MNHEY and CDR2 SMNVEV (reference sequence). In DNA form, the CDR3 reads TGTGCCAGCGCCGGTGGGGACACCTGGAACATGAATTCACCCCTCCACTTT. Translating gives CASAGGDTWNMNSPLHF.